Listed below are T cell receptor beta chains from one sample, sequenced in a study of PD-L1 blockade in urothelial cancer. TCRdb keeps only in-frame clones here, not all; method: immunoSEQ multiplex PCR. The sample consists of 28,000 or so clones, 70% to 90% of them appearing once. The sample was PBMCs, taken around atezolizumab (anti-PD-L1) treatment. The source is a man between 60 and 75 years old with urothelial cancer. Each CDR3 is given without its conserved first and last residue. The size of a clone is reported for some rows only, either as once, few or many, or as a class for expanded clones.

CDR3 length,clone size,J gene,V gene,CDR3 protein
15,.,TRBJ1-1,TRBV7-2,ASRSLGQGAPPTEAF
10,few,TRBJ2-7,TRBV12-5,ASGFEVYEQY
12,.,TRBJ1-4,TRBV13,ASSPRASLEKLF
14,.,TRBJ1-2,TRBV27,ASSLTPTGTGGIFT
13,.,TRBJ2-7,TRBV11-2,ASSGLAGPFYEQY
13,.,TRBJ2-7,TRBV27,ASSSTGTASYEQY
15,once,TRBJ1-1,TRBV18,ASSPAGWIPENSEAF
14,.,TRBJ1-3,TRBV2,ASSAGTVLSGNTIY
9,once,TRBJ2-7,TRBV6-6,ASSQYYEQY
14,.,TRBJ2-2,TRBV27,ASSLSSSINTGELF
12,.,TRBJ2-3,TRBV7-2,ASSLGLAVPTQY
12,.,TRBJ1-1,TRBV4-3,ASSQDGLNTEAF
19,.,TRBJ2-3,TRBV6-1,ASSEGGLAGVGTWGTDTQY
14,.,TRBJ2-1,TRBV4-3,ASSQERRGAYNEQF
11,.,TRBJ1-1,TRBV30,AWSATGNTEAF
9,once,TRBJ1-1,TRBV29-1,SVVRAKEAF
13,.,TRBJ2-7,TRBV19,ASSIGVGGGYEQY
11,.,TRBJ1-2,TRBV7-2,ASSSGAQYGYT
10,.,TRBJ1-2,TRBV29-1,SVRGDGDGYT
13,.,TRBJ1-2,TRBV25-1,ASEGQGAFRYGYT
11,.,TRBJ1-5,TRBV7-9,ASSSTGDQPQH
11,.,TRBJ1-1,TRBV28,ASSLFGPVRTF
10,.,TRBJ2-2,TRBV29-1,SVGTGYGELF
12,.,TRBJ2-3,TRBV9,ASSVEPAEDTQY
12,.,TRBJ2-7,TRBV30,ACTGTSRHYEQY
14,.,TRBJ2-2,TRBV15,ATSRIGGRYTGELF
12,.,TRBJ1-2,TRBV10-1,AIHPPDSNYGYT
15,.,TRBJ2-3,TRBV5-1,ASSLLGSGVLGDTQY
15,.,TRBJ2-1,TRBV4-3,ASSQDYPSGIYNEQF
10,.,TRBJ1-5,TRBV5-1,ASSLSGQPQH
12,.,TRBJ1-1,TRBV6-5,ASSYKSGGTEAF
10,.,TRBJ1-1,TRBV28,ASSLMPGLPA
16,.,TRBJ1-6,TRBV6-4,ASTVYRDRLWVNSPLH
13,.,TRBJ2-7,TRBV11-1,ASSPPDRELYEQY
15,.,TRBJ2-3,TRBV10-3,AISPGLAGQGGDTQY
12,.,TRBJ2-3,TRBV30,AWRATVSTDTQY
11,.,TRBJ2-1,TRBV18,ASSTLQDNEQF
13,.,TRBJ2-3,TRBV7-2,ASSLEGRGTDTQY
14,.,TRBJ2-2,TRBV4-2,ASSQGTVERGGELF
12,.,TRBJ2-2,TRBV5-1,ASSLERVTGELF
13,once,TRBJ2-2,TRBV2,ASSRDRAETGELF
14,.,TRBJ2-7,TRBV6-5,ASSYGLATTSYEQY
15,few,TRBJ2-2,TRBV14,ASSLMSGTRRAGELF
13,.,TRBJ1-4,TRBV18,ASSPPQAYNEKLF
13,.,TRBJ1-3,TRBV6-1,ASSEGADSGNTIY
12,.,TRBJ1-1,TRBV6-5,ASSQRTENTEAF